This record covers a single T cell receptor beta chain. The antigen remains unidentified. The time point is: roughly 6 months of natalizumab therapy. Every PCR reaction included synthetic inline CDR3 controls for all V-J pairings. The assay was immunoSEQ multiplex PCR, and TCRdb's table has in-frame clones only and misses some. The profile shows tens of thousands of clones, about 90% of them singletons. The record originates from a study of multiple sclerosis patients with progressive multifocal leukoencephalopathy. Notes on the study in general: PML-onset expanded TRB clones were detectable before and during natalizumab therapy. Most PML patients had lower entropy, suggesting less diverse TRB repertoires.

The V and J ends lost 10 bases and 5 bases respectively, with 18 bases between them. Per the germline V gene, CDR1 is MNHNS and CDR2 is SASEGT. CDR3 length: 14 amino acids. The genes are TRBV6-1 and TRBJ1-5; D not certain. Here the sequenced sample was PBMCs, taken from a patient treated with natalizumab. The sequence was collected from a human donor with multiple sclerosis. The CDR3 is CATTGIQTDQPQHF. The CDR3 DNA sequence: TGTGCCACGACCGGGATCCAGACCGATCAGCCCCAGCATTTT.